A selection of T cell receptor beta chains follows, all from one sample in a study of PD-L1 blockade in urothelial cancer. Clones were sequenced by immunoSEQ multiplex PCR, and TCRdb holds only the in-frame ones, with some missing. The sample holds more than 30,000 clones, around nine tenths seen once. The specimen was PBMCs, collected around atezolizumab (anti-PD-L1) treatment. The receptors shown here come from a man between 60 and 70 years old with urothelial cancer. Both conserved end residues are part of each CDR3. Fields, in order: J gene, V gene, D gene, clone size, CDR3 DNA, CDR3 protein. The D gene is left open where the match is weak. Not every row has a clone size; where given, it reads once, few, many or a size class.

TRBJ2-1	TRBV7-6	TRBD2	.	TGTGCCAGCAGCTCCTCAGCGGGGGGCCTTCCCAATGAGCAGTTCTTC	CASSSSAGGLPNEQFF
TRBJ1-3	TRBV12-5	.	few	TGTGCTAGTGGTTTGGGGTCAGGATCTGGAAACACCATATATTTT	CASGLGSGSGNTIYF
TRBJ1-5	TRBV6-5	TRBD1	.	TGTGCCAGCAGTGCCGGGACAGGGGGCGATCAGCCCCAGCATTTT	CASSAGTGGDQPQHF
TRBJ2-3	TRBV15	.	.	TGTGCCACCAGCAAACCGGGACTCACCGGCGATACGCAGTATTTT	CATSKPGLTGDTQYF
TRBJ1-3	TRBV27	.	.	TGTGCCAGCAGTTTAGAGGGTCTCCCTGGAAACACCATATATTTT	CASSLEGLPGNTIYF
TRBJ2-7	TRBV7-2	TRBD2	.	TGTGCCAGCAGCTTAGCTTTTTCTCGCACTAGCGGGGGGGACGGCTTCTACGAGCAGTACTTC	CASSLAFSRTSGGDGFYEQYF
TRBJ2-3	TRBV7-3	TRBD1	.	TGTGCCAGCAGCTCTGGACAGGTATACACAGATACGCAGTATTTT	CASSSGQVYTDTQYF
TRBJ1-2	TRBV7-3	TRBD1	.	TGTGCCAGCAGTAAACCCGACAGGGGAGCTTTCTATGGCTACACCTTC	CASSKPDRGAFYGYTF
TRBJ2-5	TRBV7-6	.	.	TGTGCCAGCAGCTTAGAAGGGAGTCCGGAGACCCAGTACTTC	CASSLEGSPETQYF
TRBJ1-2	TRBV27	TRBD1	.	TGTGCCAGCAGTAGGGACAGGGAGAGATATGGCTACACCTTC	CASSRDRERYGYTF
TRBJ1-1	TRBV5-4	.	.	TGTGCCAGCAGCCCTGGGCCGACAGACATGAACACTGAAGCTTTCTTT	CASSPGPTDMNTEAFF
TRBJ2-4	TRBV28	TRBD1	.	TGTGCCAGCAGTTTATGGGCAGGGGGTACCGAAAACATTCAGTACTTC	CASSLWAGGTENIQYF
TRBJ2-5	TRBV27	TRBD2	.	TGTGCCAGCAGTTTGAGCGGGGGGATTGGAGAGACCCAGTACTTC	CASSLSGGIGETQYF
TRBJ2-1	TRBV5-1	.	.	TGCGCCAGTAGGCTCACCGGGACACTTTACAATGAGCAGTTCTTC	CASRLTGTLYNEQFF
TRBJ1-1	TRBV6-4	.	.	TGTGCCAGCAGTGACGAGTTGAACACTGAAGCTTTCTTT	CASSDELNTEAFF
TRBJ1-1	TRBV5-1	.	few	TGCGCCAGCAGCCCGGGGTTCGGGTCGGTGGACACTGAAGCTTTCTTT	CASSPGFGSVDTEAFF
TRBJ2-2	TRBV28	TRBD1	.	TGTGCCAGCAGTGGACAGGGGGCCGGGGAGCTGTTTTTT	CASSGQGAGELFF
TRBJ2-7	TRBV5-5	TRBD2	.	TGTGCCAGCAGCTTGGGGACTAGCGGGATCTACGAGCAGTACTTC	CASSLGTSGIYEQYF
TRBJ2-1	TRBV5-1	.	.	TGCGCCAGCAGCTTGACTGATCCTACGGGTGATGAGCAGTTCTTC	CASSLTDPTGDEQFF
TRBJ1-5	TRBV6-5	TRBD1	.	TGTGCCAGCAGGCCTGGGACAGGGCGGAATCAGCCCCAGCATTTT	CASRPGTGRNQPQHF
TRBJ1-1	TRBV20-1	.	.	TGCAGTGCTGGGACTAACACTGAAGCTTTCTTT	CSAGTNTEAFF
TRBJ1-2	TRBV5-6	.	.	TGTGCCAGCAGCTTGGCCGGAGTGAACTATGGCTACACCTTC	CASSLAGVNYGYTF
TRBJ1-1	TRBV7-3	.	.	TGTGCCAGCAGCTTAGGACACTCGAACACTGAAGCTTTCTTT	CASSLGHSNTEAFF
TRBJ1-4	TRBV28	TRBD1	.	TGTGCCATCCAACGGACAGGGCTGGGTGAAAAACTGTTTTTT	CAIQRTGLGEKLFF
TRBJ1-2	TRBV2	.	.	TGTGCCAGCAGTGAAAGAGGGGACTCTGGCTACACCTTC	CASSERGDSGYTF
TRBJ2-7	TRBV2	TRBD2	.	TGTGCCAGCACCCTAGTACCGGGACCCGGGGGGAGCGAGCAGTACTTC	CASTLVPGPGGSEQYF
TRBJ2-7	TRBV18	.	.	TGTGCCAGCTCACCGGCAGGGTACGAGCAGTACTTC	CASSPAGYEQYF
TRBJ2-2	TRBV5-6	.	.	TGTGCCAGCAGCCGCCGGAGGGGTCCCGGGGAGCTGTTTTTT	CASSRRRGPGELFF
TRBJ1-2	TRBV11-2	.	.	TGTGCCAGCAGCCGGGGGGGAGGGTATGGCTACACCTTC	CASSRGGGYGYTF
TRBJ2-1	TRBV5-4	TRBD2	.	TGTGCCAGCAGCTACAGGACTAGTAGGCATGAGCAGTTCTTC	CASSYRTSRHEQFF
TRBJ1-5	TRBV12-5	.	.	TGTGCTAGTAGTTGGGGGCGACATGGCCAGCCCCAGCATTTT	CASSWGRHGQPQHF
TRBJ2-6	TRBV29-1	TRBD1	.	TGCAGCGTTTTGGGGACAGGAAACTCTGGGGCCAACGTCCTGACTTTC	CSVLGTGNSGANVLTF
TRBJ1-2	TRBV5-1	TRBD1	.	TGCGCCAGCAGTAGACAGGGGGTTGGCTACACCTTC	CASSRQGVGYTF
TRBJ1-4	TRBV18	.	.	TGTGCCAGCTCACCGGGTCAGGGTAATGAAAAACTGTTTTTT	CASSPGQGNEKLFF
TRBJ1-1	TRBV5-6	.	.	TGTGCCAGCAGCTTGAGTAGGGGGTTGGCGACTGAAGCTTTCTTT	CASSLSRGLATEAFF
TRBJ2-6	TRBV7-6	.	.	TGTGCCAGCAGCTTAGAACCGGGAAGGCGTCCCGCGCTTTCTGGGGCCAACGTCCTGACTTTC	CASSLEPGRRPALSGANVLTF
TRBJ2-1	TRBV30	TRBD2	.	TGTGCCTGGAGGACCGGGTCAGCGGGGAATGAGCAGTTCTTC	CAWRTGSAGNEQFF
TRBJ1-2	TRBV6-5	.	.	TGTGCCAGCGGGGAGATAATCGGCTATGGCTACACCTTC	CASGEIIGYGYTF
TRBJ1-1	TRBV2	.	.	TGTGCCAGCACCACCCGACTCCACACTGAAGCTTTCTTT	CASTTRLHTEAFF
TRBJ2-2	TRBV7-9	TRBD2	.	TGTGCCAGCAGCTTCGCTAGCGGGAACCCCGGGGAGCTGTTTTTT	CASSFASGNPGELFF
TRBJ2-2	TRBV2	.	.	TGTGCCAGCACTGGACTTGTGGGGAGAAACACCGGGGAGCTGTTTTTT	CASTGLVGRNTGELFF
TRBJ2-3	TRBV7-2	.	once	TGTGCCAGCAGCTTAGTTCGAGGAGGCACAGATACGCAGTATTTT	CASSLVRGGTDTQYF
TRBJ2-5	TRBV7-2	TRBD2	.	TGTGCCAGCAGTGGTCGGGGGGGGAGGGAGCGAGAGACCCAGTACTTC	CASSGRGGRERETQYF
TRBJ1-2	TRBV7-2	.	once	TGTGCCAGCAGACCTGGACAGCAGAACTATGGCTACACCTTC	CASRPGQQNYGYTF
TRBJ2-2	TRBV28	.	once	TGTGCCAGCAGTCTACAGGGAACCGGGGAGCTGTTTTTT	CASSLQGTGELFF